The 19 T cell receptor beta chains reported below all come from one sample, sequenced in a study of blood T cell repertoires in COVID-19. Sequenced by immunoSEQ multiplex PCR; TCRdb stores in-frame clones only, minus some. Seen here are fewer than 300,000 clones, approximately 90% observed once, and the top ten hold approximately 9%. Sample: PBMCs or T cells enriched from blood (not recorded which). The receptor set was obtained from a man aged 35-49 years who had recovered from COVID-19.

CDR3: CAVGTGAIDVEKLFF. CDR3 DNA: TGTGCCGTCGGGACAGGGGCGATTGATGTTGAAAAACTGTTTTTT. This sequence joins TRBV3-1 (or the pseudogene TRBV3-2) and TRBJ1-4, with 10 bases fitting TRBD1. The CDR3 spans 15 residues. Per the germline V gene, CDR1 is LGHDT and CDR2 is YNNKEL (reference sequence). V gave up 11 bases and J gave up 7 bases; unmatched junction bases: 13.

The chain combines TRBV7-3 with TRBJ1-6; TRBD1 aligns across 8 bases. V was pared by 2 bases and J by 7 bases, with 7 bases of the junction left unmatched. This CDR3 has 16 amino acids. CDR1 and CDR2 from the germline V gene are SGHTA and FQGTGA. CDR3 amino acids: CASSLSIGTGNSPLHF. The CDR3 DNA is TGTGCCAGCAGCTTATCCATCGGGACAGGAAATTCACCCCTCCACTTT.

The rearrangement links TRBV24-1 to TRBJ2-7, with a tentative D call TRBD2 (7 bases). Germline V CDR1 and CDR2: KGHDR, SFDVKD. V shed 2 bases and J shed 7 bases, with 17 bases lying between them. This CDR3 region has 15 residues. This CDR3 reads CATSDSRGPAGEQYF. The CDR3, as DNA: TGTGCCACCAGTGATTCGCGGGGGCCGGCGGGTGAGCAGTACTTC.

This chain connects TRBV7-7 to TRBJ2-5; 15 nucleotides match TRBD2. The CDR3 extends over 18 amino acids. V lost 5 bases, J lost 4 bases, and 11 bases stayed unmatched. CDR1 is SSHAT and CDR2 is FNYEAQ in the germline V gene (reference sequence). The CDR3 DNA reads as TGTGCCAGCAGCACAGGACTAGCGGGAGGGCGTGTGGCAGAGACCCAGTACTTC. Translation: CASSTGLAGGRVAETQYF.

The chain couples TRBV11-3 to TRBJ2-7, with D uncertain. This CDR3 region has 15 residues. CDR1 SGHNT and CDR2 YENEEA come from the germline V gene. V was cut by 1 base and J by 4 bases, with 14 bases left in between. In nucleotides, the CDR3 is TGTGCCAGCAGCTTAGCGTCGGAGTCGGTTTACGAGCAGTACTTC. Residues: CASSLASESVYEQYF. Looking up the rest from reference TRBV11-3 and TRBJ2-7 gives the full variable domain: EAGVVQSPRYKIIEKKQPVAFWCNPISGHNTLYWYLQNLGQGPELLIRYENEEAVDDSQLPKDRFSAERLKGVDSTLKIQPAELGDSAVYLCASSLASESVYEQYFGPGTRLTVT.

This clone occurred once. The V call is TRBV11-2, the J call TRBJ1-4; TRBD1 matches at 7 bases. The CDR3 extends over 15 amino acids. Germline trimming cut 5 bases from V and 8 bases from J; bases unmatched to any gene: 11. Germline CDR1 reads SGHAT; CDR2 reads FQNNGV. DNA of the CDR3: TGTGCCAGCAGCAGCCGACAGGGTCGCGGAGAAAAACTGTTTTTT. This codes for CASSSRQGRGEKLFF.

Regarding this clone: One end of the junction does not line up with germline, which may come from a read error. V is TRBV10-3 and J is TRBJ2-7; 7 bases map to TRBD1. Germline values: CDR1 ENHRY, CDR2 SYGVKD. This CDR3 spans 14 amino acids. The CDR3 coding sequence is TGTGCCATCACTGAGACAGGGTTTAACTACGAGCAGTACTTC. Its protein product is CAITETGFNYEQYF.

The rearrangement uses TRBV13 and TRBJ2-2; TRBD1 is a possible D gene (7 bases). The CDR3 consists of 15 residues. Trimming cost V 0 bases and J 5 bases, with 10 bases left between them. The germline V gene has CDR1 PRHDT and CDR2 FYEKMQ (reference sequence). The CDR3 loop reads CASSLGTGRTGELFF. CDR3 DNA sequence: TGTGCCAGCAGCTTAGGGACAGGGAGGACCGGGGAGCTGTTTTTT.

V is TRBV4-3 and J is TRBJ1-4; TRBD1 matches 10 bases. Trimming removed 1 base from V and 9 bases from J; junction bases left unmatched: 5. Germline V CDR1 and CDR2: LGHNA, YSLEER. This CDR3 spans 15 amino acids. Here the CDR3 reads CASSQGTGGGQKLFF. CDR3 DNA: TGCGCCAGCAGCCAAGGGACAGGGGGGGGACAAAAACTGTTTTTT.

This chain connects TRBV10-3 to TRBJ2-2; the D gene is possibly TRBD2 (5 bases). This CDR3 is built from 13 residues. V shed 8 bases and J shed 4 bases, with 11 bases lying between them. CDR1 ENHRY and CDR2 SYGVKD come from the germline V gene. For the CDR3, the DNA is TGTGCCATCCCGGGCGGGTTCACCGGGGAGCTGTTTTTT. Its translation: CAIPGGFTGELFF.

V usage is TRBV11-3 and J usage is TRBJ1-6; no firm D call. Germline assignment: CDR1 SGHNT and CDR2 YENEEA. V was trimmed by 7 bases and J by 13 bases, leaving 23 bases between them. CDR3 length: 15 amino acids. CDR3 amino acids: CASTLGLVSGEPLHF. CDR3 bases: TGTGCCAGCACCCTCGGACTCGTCTCTGGTGAGCCCCTCCACTTT.

V and J are TRBV27 and TRBJ1-1; a possible D gene is TRBD1 (5 bases). The CDR3 contains 16 residues. V was trimmed by 4 bases and J by 0 bases, leaving 15 bases between them. The V gene's germline CDR1 is MNHEY and CDR2 SMNVEV (reference sequence). CDR3 sequence reads: CASSYRQYSMNTEAFF. DNA for the CDR3: TGTGCCAGCAGTTATCGACAGTACAGCATGAACACTGAAGCTTTCTTT.

This clone was detected ten times or more. The CDR3 here is CASGTGEGANVLTF. DNA for the CDR3: TGTGCCAGCGGTACGGGGGAGGGGGCCAACGTCCTGACTTTC. The chain links TRBV6-5 to TRBJ2-6; possibly TRBD2 for D (6 bases). Deletions cut 8 bases from V and 4 bases from J, with 12 bases between. Germline assignment: CDR1 MNHEY and CDR2 SVGAGI. The CDR3 extends over 14 amino acids.

This chain joins TRBV19 and TRBJ1-2; D is perhaps TRBD1 (5 bases). V was pared by 6 bases and J by 0 bases, with 11 bases between. The CDR3 runs to 14 residues. Per the germline V gene, CDR1 is LNHDA and CDR2 is SQIVND (reference sequence). The CDR3 spells CASRGRDSNYGYTF. CDR3 DNA: TGTGCCAGTAGAGGACGGGACTCTAACTATGGCTACACCTTC.

On this clone: A junction end diverges from the germline sequence, so it may reflect a read error. The J gene is TRBJ1-1, the V gene TRBV11-2; D is unresolved. The germline gives CDR1 SGHAT, CDR2 FQNNGV. CDR3 length equals 13 residues. The CDR3 DNA reads TGTGCCAGCAGCTTCGGAGGGAACATTGAAGCTTTCTTT. Protein: CASSFGGNIEAFF.

The genes are TRBV5-1 and TRBJ2-3; D possibly corresponds to TRBD1 (5 bases). Trimming stripped 3 bases from V and 0 bases from J, with 11 bases between. The CDR3 runs to 15 residues. Germline assignment: CDR1 SGHRS and CDR2 YFSETQ. The CDR3 coding sequence is TGCGCCAGCAGCTGGGTAGGGGTGAGCACAGATACGCAGTATTTT. It is translated as CASSWVGVSTDTQYF.

The CDR3 nucleotides are TGTGCCAGTACGATTTCAGGGGATGGCTACACCTTC. This translates into CASTISGDGYTF. The chain carries TRBV7-9 and TRBJ1-2; D possibly corresponds to TRBD1 (6 bases). The length of the CDR3 is 12 residues. The V end lost 9 bases, the J end lost 6 bases, and 14 bases lay between the germline ends. The germline V gene encodes CDR1 SEHNR and CDR2 FQNEAQ (reference sequence).

The V and J genes are TRBV14 and TRBJ2-1; TRBD1 matches 11 bases. The CDR3 is 16 amino acids. With V trimmed by 5 bases and J by 9 bases, 12 bases remained unmatched. Germline-derived CDR1 and CDR2 are SGHDN and FVKESK. In DNA, the CDR3 is TGTGCCAGCAGCGAATGGACAGGGGGCTTAGGGGGTGAGCAGTTCTTC. Its translation is CASSEWTGGLGGEQFF.

The gene calls are TRBV19 and TRBJ2-1; 11 bases agree with TRBD2. Germline loops: CDR1 LNHDA, CDR2 SQIVND (reference sequence). J lost 4 bases, V lost 4 bases, and 3 bases had no gene match. The CDR3 has 15 amino acids. In nucleotides, the CDR3 is TGTGCCAGTAGTACGGGACTAGCGGCTTACAATGAGCAGTTCTTC. Residues: CASSTGLAAYNEQFF.